This record covers a single T cell receptor beta chain. Germline loops: CDR1 MDHEN, CDR2 SYDVKM. Between the trimmed V and J ends, which lost 2 bases and 2 bases, there was a span of 17 bases. This CDR3 spans 17 amino acids. The source of the sample is a study of identical twins' blood T cells. TCRdb processed the 5' RACE reads anew with MiXCR; each CDR3 protein has one entry. Among fewer than 450,000 distinct CDR3 sequences, more than 25% were seen once, and the ten largest hold 6.1%. The receptor was isolated from a woman aged 18-49 years in good health. The material sequenced was PBMCs. The rearrangement links TRBV28 to TRBJ2-3; D is perhaps TRBD2 (5 bases). The CDR3 sequence: CASSLRGPTTHTDTQYF. The CDR3 DNA sequence: TGTGCCAGCAGTTTACGGGGTCCTACCACTCACACAGATACGCAGTATTTT.